The entry that follows covers one T cell receptor (beta chain) sequence. The data were taken from a study of blood T cells in healthy people across ages. PCR was performed a second time for about 6 to 11 cycles using a sample-barcoded 5' primer and a J-beta primer mix. Using its own MiXCR run on the 5' RACE reads, TCRdb lists one record per CDR3 protein. The data contain approximately 1,000,000 distinct CDR3 sequences, 40% to 45% of them singletons. The V and J ends lost 10 bases and 14 bases respectively, with 24 bases between them. Per the germline V gene, CDR1 is MNHEY and CDR2 is SMNVEV (reference sequence). The CDR3 length is 13 residues.

The receptor's source is an older woman in good health. Sequenced input: blood. The rearrangement uses TRBV27 and TRBJ2-1, with D possibly matching TRBD2 (6 bases). CDR3 in amino acids: CATQQSSPGGEFF. In DNA, the CDR3 is TGTGCCACTCAGCAAAGCAGTCCTGGAGGGGAGTTCTTC.